The 10 T cell receptor beta chains reported below all come from one sample, sequenced in a study of vaccination and CD4 T cells after COVID-19. Treatment denoted: approximately nine-day PBMC culture with coronavirus spike peptide pools or control peptides (ViraFEST assay). CD4+ T cells that had been cultured provided DNA sequenced with the Oncomine TCR Beta short-read assay. TCRdb reprocessed the PCR reads via MiXCR and lists one record per CDR3 protein. In the table there are approximately 17,000 distinct CDR3 sequences, around 45% of which are singletons. For these receptors, no antigen is known. Sequencing used CD4+ T cells from blood, cultured in vitro, obtained before SARS-CoV-2 vaccination. The receptors derive from a human donor who had recovered from COVID-19.

This clonotype was picked up one time. The chain carries TRBV5-1 and TRBJ2-7; perhaps TRBD1 as D (5 bases). The CDR3 runs 13 residues. The germline CDR1 and CDR2 sequences are SGHRS and YFSETQ. The V end lost 3 bases, the J end lost 5 bases, and 12 bases lay between the germline ends. The CDR3 sequence is CASSSTGYNEQYF. The CDR3, as DNA: TGCGCCAGCAGCTCCACAGGATATAACGAGCAGTACTTC.

This clonotype was seen more than once but under ten times. The chain has TRBV7-6 and TRBJ2-2; D is perhaps TRBD1 (5 bases). This CDR3 is 16 amino acids long. The germline V gene encodes CDR1 SGHVS and CDR2 FNYEAQ. V lost 1 base and J 2 bases, leaving 11 bases between the germline ends. Here the CDR3 reads CASSLVGAPNTGELFF. Here the CDR3 DNA reads TGTGCCAGCAGCTTAGTAGGGGCGCCAAACACCGGGGAGCTGTTTTTT.

This sequence joins TRBV6-1 and TRBJ2-7; 8 bases fit TRBD1. Losses at the gene ends were 4 bases for V and 4 bases for J; bases not matched to a gene: 9. Germline loops: CDR1 MNHNS, CDR2 SASEGT. The CDR3 sequence is 15 residues long. CDR3 sequence reads: CASSGRWDRLYEQYF. The CDR3 DNA follows: TGTGCCAGCAGTGGCCGTTGGGACAGGTTATACGAGCAGTACTTC.

The gene calls are TRBV6-2 or TRBV6-3 and TRBJ2-2; 11 bases agree with TRBD2. The CDR3 covers 20 residues. Losses at the gene ends were 2 bases for V and 3 bases for J; bases not matched to a gene: 14. Germline assignment: CDR1 MNHEY and CDR2 SVGEGT. In DNA form, the CDR3 reads TGTGCCAGCAGTTACCGACTACTAGCGGGAGAGGGGGAGGACACCGGGGAGCTGTTTTTT. Residues: CASSYRLLAGEGEDTGELFF.

The chain links TRBV5-5 to TRBJ1-6; no definite D call. This CDR3 has 16 residues. CDR1 and CDR2 from the germline V gene are SGHKS and YYEKEE (reference sequence). Trimming stripped 4 bases from V and 7 bases from J, with 18 bases between. CDR3 bases: TGTGCCAGCAGCCGGGCCCCTTTCCCGGAGAATTCACCCCTCCACTTT. This codes for CASSRAPFPENSPLHF.

The chain couples TRBV12-3 or TRBV12-4 to TRBJ2-1; 7 bases align to TRBD1. V trimming: 7 bases; J trimming: 7 bases; junction bases outside the gene matches: 10. CDR3 length: 14 amino acids. The CDR3 sequence: CASTKTGTANEQFF. For the CDR3, the DNA is TGTGCCAGCACCAAAACCGGGACAGCTAATGAGCAGTTCTTC.

The genes are TRBV20-1 and TRBJ1-3, with a weak D call TRBD1 (5 bases). The CDR3 spans 13 residues. The germline V and J ends were trimmed by 5 bases and 0 bases, with 8 bases remaining between them. From germline, CDR1 is DFQATT and CDR2 SNEGSKA (reference sequence). This CDR3 is CSAGGVSGNTIYF. The CDR3, as DNA: TGCAGTGCTGGGGGTGTCTCTGGAAACACCATATATTTT.

For the CDR3, the DNA is TGTGCCACCAGAACCCGGGACAGGCCTTATGGCTACACCTTC. Translation gives CATRTRDRPYGYTF. V and J are TRBV24-1 and TRBJ1-2, with 8 bases aligning to TRBD1. The CDR3 contains 14 residues. J was trimmed by 5 bases and V by 7 bases; bases with no gene match: 8. Germline CDR1 and CDR2: KGHDR and SFDVKD.

The rearrangement links TRBV30 to TRBJ2-6, with D uncertain. Germline CDR1 GTSNPN, CDR2 SVGIG (reference sequence). V was pared by 2 bases and J by 0 bases, with 5 bases between. This CDR3 is built from 14 residues. The CDR3 protein is CAWSTGSGANVLTF. CDR3 nucleotide sequence: TGTGCCTGGAGTACCGGCTCTGGGGCCAACGTCCTGACTTTC.

This clonotype was counted only a few times. V usage is TRBV6-1 and J usage is TRBJ1-2, with 8 bases that match TRBD1. CDR3 length equals 16 residues. V dropped 6 bases and J dropped 4; count of bases not matched to a gene: 13. The germline V gene encodes CDR1 MNHNS and CDR2 SASEGT. Written as DNA, the CDR3 is TGTGCCAGCAGCAACAACCGAGACAGGGGAAGCTATGGCTACACCTTC. Its translation: CASSNNRDRGSYGYTF.